The next 16 T cell receptor beta chains were all read from a single sample in a study of OX40 agonist ivuxolimab in advanced cancers. Assay: immunoSEQ multiplex PCR; the TCRdb copy retains only in-frame clones and omits some. The table records tens of thousands of clones, around 87% of them present only once. Sequenced here: CD4+ or CD8+ T cells sorted from blood, sampled in a trial of the OX40 agonist ivuxolimab. All receptors derive from an adult with an advanced solid tumor such as melanoma, head and neck, liver or kidney cancer.

CDR3 loop: CASRDSTGSGNTIYF. The CDR3 region has the DNA TGTGCCAGTAGAGATTCGACAGGCTCTGGAAACACCATATATTTT. This rearrangement joins TRBV19 to TRBJ1-3; D is possibly TRBD1 (6 bases). Germline loops: CDR1 LNHDA, CDR2 SQIVND (reference sequence). This CDR3 is 15 amino acids long. V gave up 6 bases and J gave up 0 bases, with 12 bases separating them.

This clone was recorded once. The V gene is TRBV7-3, the J gene TRBJ2-1; D unresolved. V was shortened by 5 bases and J by 10 bases, with 9 bases between the two germline ends. This CDR3 is 11 amino acids long. CDR1 is SGHTA, CDR2 FQGTGA, per germline. The CDR3, as DNA: TGTGCCAGCAGCCGAAACGGGGAGCAGTTCTTC. It specifies CASSRNGEQFF.

The J gene is TRBJ1-2, the V gene TRBV19; TRBD1 matches at 11 bases. CDR1 LNHDA and CDR2 SQIVND come from the germline V gene (reference sequence). V lost 7 bases, J lost 8 bases, and 15 bases stayed unmatched. The CDR3 sequence is 16 residues long. In DNA form, the CDR3 reads TGTGCCAGTACTCACCTCCCCGGGACAGGGGGTGGAGGCTACACCTTC. Translation: CASTHLPGTGGGGYTF. The full variable domain, completed using reference TRBV19 and TRBJ1-2, is DGGITQSPKYLFRKEGQNVTLSCEQNLNHDAMYWYRQDPGQGLRLIYYSQIVNDFQKGDIAEGYSVSREKKESFPLTVTSAQKNPTAFYLCASTHLPGTGGGGYTFGSGTRLTVV.

Worth noting for this clone: The junction departs from the called germline gene at one end, perhaps through a read error. The gene calls are TRBV7-6 and TRBJ2-2; tentative D call: TRBD2 (6 bases). This CDR3 is 14 amino acids long. Germline lookup yields CDR1 SGHVS and CDR2 FNYEAQ. CDR3 bases: TGTGCCAGCAATTTTGCGGGGAACGCCGGGGAGCTGTTTTTT. Translating gives CASNFAGNAGELFF. Full variable domain (rest looked up from reference TRBV7-6 and TRBJ2-2): GAGVSQSPRYKVTKRGQDVALRCDPISGHVSLYWYRQALGQGPEFLTYFNYEAQQDKSGLPNDRFSAERPEGSISTLTIQRTEQRDSAMYRCASNFAGNAGELFFGEGSRLTVL.

The chain has TRBV5-5 and TRBJ1-1; the match to TRBD1 covers 7 bases. J gave up 4 bases and V 0 bases, and 0 bases lay outside the gene matches. The CDR3 has 13 amino acids. Germline CDR1 reads SGHKS; CDR2 reads YYEKEE (reference sequence). The CDR3 region is CASSLDRGTEAFF. DNA for the CDR3: TGTGCCAGCAGCTTGGACAGGGGCACTGAAGCTTTCTTT.

This chain uses TRBV5-1 with TRBJ2-5; a weak D match, TRBD2 (5 bases). There are 14 residues in the CDR3. Trimming took 4 bases from V and 9 from J, leaving 19 bases between them. Germline CDR1 and CDR2: SGHRS and YFSETQ. This CDR3 is CASSPGSLETAQYF. The CDR3 nucleotides read TGCGCCAGCAGCCCGGGGAGCTTAGAGACGGCCCAGTACTTC.

This clone was observed once. The rearrangement links TRBV2 to TRBJ1-1; 7 bases map to TRBD1. Germline V CDR1 and CDR2: SNHLY, FYNNEI. V trimming: 6 bases; J trimming: 1 base; junction bases outside the gene matches: 5. CDR3 size: 14 residues. CDR3 sequence: CASRSQGTNTEAFF. Written as DNA, the CDR3 is TGTGCCAGCAGGTCACAGGGGACGAACACTGAAGCTTTCTTT.

The chain employs TRBV10-3 and TRBJ1-5; a possible D gene is TRBD1 (5 bases). Germline-derived CDR1 and CDR2 are ENHRY and SYGVKD. V was trimmed by 5 bases and J by 1 base, leaving 6 bases between them. The CDR3 length is 13 residues. The CDR3 DNA reads as TGTGCCATCAGTCGGGACAGCAATCAGCCCCAGCATTTT. Translating gives CAISRDSNQPQHF.

V and J are TRBV6-5 and TRBJ1-2; 10 bases line up with TRBD1. CDR3 length equals 13 residues. The trim removed 7 bases at V and 7 bases at J, leaving 6 bases unmatched. Germline assignment: CDR1 MNHEY and CDR2 SVGAGI. The CDR3 DNA is TGTGCCAGCATTGGGACAGGGGACGGTGGCTACACCTTC. Its translation: CASIGTGDGGYTF.

This chain uses TRBV2 with TRBJ2-1; weak D call: TRBD1 (5 bases). The V end was cut by 6 bases, the J end by 9 bases, with 15 bases between. CDR3 size: 13 residues. Germline V gives CDR1 SNHLY, CDR2 FYNNEI. The CDR3 coding sequence is TGTGCCAGCAGAGCCCCGACAGAGACTGAGCAGTTCTTC. It specifies CASRAPTETEQFF.

The chain uses TRBV11-3 and TRBJ2-3; TRBD1 agrees at 7 bases. The V gene's germline CDR1 is SGHNT and CDR2 YENEEA. CDR3 length: 16 amino acids. Trimming took 5 bases from V and 0 from J; bases not matched to a gene: 8. The CDR3 coding sequence is TGTGCCAGCAGCCTAGGGGGCCAATGGAGCACAGATACGCAGTATTTT. Translating gives CASSLGGQWSTDTQYF.

The chain links TRBV6-5 to TRBJ2-5, with 12 bases fitting TRBD2. Germline lookup yields CDR1 MNHEY and CDR2 SVGAGI. The CDR3 is made up of 14 amino acids. The ends lost 5 bases at V and 4 bases at J; junction bases unmatched: 2. CDR3 region: CASSMTSGGETQYF. The CDR3 nucleotides read TGTGCCAGCAGTATGACTAGCGGGGGAGAGACCCAGTACTTC.

The table lists this clone with a few counts. The chain carries TRBV7-9 and TRBJ2-5; 7 bases are a match to TRBD1. Germline V lookup: CDR1 SEHNR, CDR2 FQNEAQ (reference sequence). The ends lost 3 bases at V and 1 base at J; junction bases unmatched: 5. The CDR3 covers 15 residues. CDR3 residues: CASSFYRGLQETQYF. The CDR3 bases are TGTGCCAGCAGCTTTTACAGGGGCCTCCAAGAGACCCAGTACTTC.

V usage is TRBV19 and J usage is TRBJ2-2; D gene unclear. Per the germline V gene, CDR1 is LNHDA and CDR2 is SQIVND (reference sequence). CDR3 length: 14 residues. The ends were cut back, 5 bases at V and 1 base at J, with 8 bases in the middle. The CDR3 here is CASSSSLNTGELFF. The CDR3 nucleotides are TGTGCCAGTAGTTCAAGCCTGAACACCGGGGAGCTGTTTTTT. Full variable domain (rest looked up from reference TRBV19 and TRBJ2-2): DGGITQSPKYLFRKEGQNVTLSCEQNLNHDAMYWYRQDPGQGLRLIYYSQIVNDFQKGDIAEGYSVSREKKESFPLTVTSAQKNPTAFYLCASSSSLNTGELFFGEGSRLTVL.

J is TRBJ2-1 and V is TRBV5-1; TRBD2 might be the D (5 bases). The CDR3 is 14 residues long. V gave up 7 bases and J gave up 0 bases, with 11 bases separating them. CDR1 and CDR2 (germline): SGHRS, YFSETQ. The CDR3 bases are TGCGCCAGCGTCAGTGAGGGCTCCTACAATGAGCAGTTCTTC. It codes for CASVSEGSYNEQFF. The full variable domain, with the rest looked up from reference TRBV5-1 and TRBJ2-1, is KAGVTQTPRYLIKTRGQQVTLSCSPISGHRSVSWYQQTPGQGLQFLFEYFSETQRNKGNFPGRFSGRQFSNSRSEMNVSTLELGDSALYLCASVSEGSYNEQFFGPGTRLTVL.

The chain couples TRBV7-6 to TRBJ2-5; D is ambiguous. Germline V gene data show CDR1 as SGHVS and CDR2 as FNYEAQ. The CDR3 extends over 12 amino acids. V was cut by 3 bases and J by 1 base, with 3 bases left in between. CDR3 bases: TGTGCCAGCAGCTTCAGCCAAGAGACCCAGTACTTC. Translating gives CASSFSQETQYF.